The rows below give T cell receptor beta chains drawn from one sample of a study of long-term antiretroviral therapy in people with HIV. Repertoires were generated with immunoSEQ multiplex PCR, while TCRdb's copy carries only in-frame clones and drops some. Of tens of thousands of clones listed, 81% are singletons. Sequenced here: unsorted PBMCs, sampled 0.1 years before starting antiretroviral therapy. The source of these receptors is a man aged 40-49 years with HIV. The CDR3 runs from the conserved cysteine through the conserved F or W.

V: TRBV2; length: 13; J: TRBJ2-7; CDR3: CASILGSPYEQYF
V: TRBV21-1; length: 10; J: TRBJ2-7; CDR3: CASRPKEQYF
V: TRBV7-6; length: 15; J: TRBJ2-7; CDR3: CASSQRQGAVGEQYF
V: TRBV25-1; length: 12; J: TRBJ1-1; CDR3: CASSELGAEAFF
V: TRBV28; length: 15; J: TRBJ2-7; CDR3: CASRSSGGGSYEQYF
V: TRBV18; length: 14; J: TRBJ2-5; CDR3: CASSLQGLSETQYF
V: TRBV28; length: 15; J: TRBJ1-2; CDR3: CASRPQGPLNYGYTF
V: TRBV29-1; length: 15; J: TRBJ2-1; CDR3: CSTRGLLAVYNEQFF
V: TRBV5-1; length: 14; J: TRBJ2-3; CDR3: CASSGTRDRDTQYF
V: TRBV14; length: 13; J: TRBJ2-7; CDR3: CASSQGLGREQYF
V: TRBV5-4; length: 14; J: TRBJ2-1; CDR3: CASSLRQGGNEQFF
V: TRBV7-9; length: 16; J: TRBJ2-7; CDR3: CASSRSRTGFYYEQYF
V: TRBV7-2; length: 12; J: TRBJ2-7; CDR3: CASSRPNYEQYF
V: TRBV4-3; length: 17; J: TRBJ2-3; CDR3: CASSQDIAGYVTDTQYF
V: TRBV2; length: 15; J: TRBJ1-1; CDR3: CASRGPYLTGAEAFF
V: TRBV28; length: 15; J: TRBJ2-7; CDR3: CASSLPALPPYEQYF
V: TRBV7-2; length: 13; J: TRBJ1-2; CDR3: CASRRDRGGGYTF
V: TRBV15; length: 14; J: TRBJ1-2; CDR3: CATSRGQGGYGYTF
V: TRBV7-2; length: 15; J: TRBJ2-7; CDR3: CASSLQGGGFYEQYF
V: TRBV28; length: 14; J: TRBJ2-1; CDR3: CASSSRGLYNEQFF
V: TRBV28; length: 16; J: TRBJ2-7; CDR3: CASSRPPTSGSYEQYF
V: TRBV19; length: 16; J: TRBJ1-5; CDR3: CASQAMGTGGRQPQHF
V: TRBV28; length: 16; J: TRBJ1-2; CDR3: CASSARTGRDGYGYTF
V: TRBV7-2; length: 16; J: TRBJ2-2; CDR3: CASGGWGTTNTGELFF
V: TRBV5-8; length: 13; J: TRBJ2-7; CDR3: CASSLTGPYEQYF
V: TRBV11-2; length: 12; J: TRBJ2-7; CDR3: CASSLVGYEQYF
V: TRBV5-6; length: 15; J: TRBJ1-5; CDR3: CASSLLGGDHQPQHF
V: TRBV14; length: 15; J: TRBJ2-4; CDR3: CASSSGLADKNIQYF
V: TRBV18; length: 14; J: TRBJ1-1; CDR3: CASSPGTGWTEAFF
V: TRBV10-3; length: 14; J: TRBJ1-4; CDR3: CAISPGATNEKLFF
V: TRBV7-6; length: 13; J: TRBJ2-7; CDR3: CASSRVGPYEQYF
V: TRBV5-5; length: 15; J: TRBJ1-4; CDR3: CASSSRHSTNEKLFF
V: TRBV19; length: 13; J: TRBJ1-3; CDR3: CASSIGRSDTIYF
V: TRBV19; length: 13; J: TRBJ1-1; CDR3: CASRFTGDGEAFF
V: TRBV6-5; length: 14; J: TRBJ2-6; CDR3: CASRYRTGANVLTF
V: TRBV7-9; length: 15; J: TRBJ2-7; CDR3: CASTSGLAFPYEQYF
V: TRBV19; length: 14; J: TRBJ2-2; CDR3: CASSGEVPTGELFF
V: TRBV30; length: 11; J: TRBJ2-7; CDR3: CAWSVGRDQYF
V: TRBV7-6; length: 15; J: TRBJ1-6; CDR3: CASSVQSSYNSPLHF
V: TRBV9; length: 17; J: TRBJ2-3; CDR3: CASSVGAGGPSTDTQYF
V: TRBV5-5; length: 15; J: TRBJ2-1; CDR3: CASRRAGTGYNEQFF
V: TRBV10-3; length: 14; J: TRBJ1-2; CDR3: CAIGGGTLNYGYTF
V: TRBV4-1; length: 19; J: TRBJ2-1; CDR3: CASSQAPHLTSGGFNEQFF
V: TRBV2; length: 13; J: TRBJ2-7; CDR3: CASTGGVSYEQYF
V: TRBV11-2; length: 15; J: TRBJ1-4; CDR3: CASTLTGMPNEKLFF
V: TRBV21-1; length: 17; J: TRBJ2-3; CDR3: CASSKCEPGQGRDTQYF
V: TRBV19; length: 17; J: TRBJ2-7; CDR3: CASSPWTSGMVNYEQYF
V: TRBV5-4; length: 15; J: TRBJ2-7; CDR3: CASSSPSADSYEQYF
V: TRBV28; length: 15; J: TRBJ2-7; CDR3: CASSRGAISPYEQYF
V: TRBV4-3; length: 16; J: TRBJ2-1; CDR3: CASSQDLGGAYNEQFF
V: TRBV1; length: 17; J: TRBJ2-3; CDR3: CTSSQDRSSGRADTQYF
V: TRBV2; length: 16; J: TRBJ2-5; CDR3: CASSFSGTRRQETQYF
V: TRBV18; length: 14; J: TRBJ1-2; CDR3: CASSPLNRGYGYTF
V: TRBV19; length: 13; J: TRBJ1-2; CDR3: CASSKQVLWGYTF